The clone carrying this T cell receptor (beta chain) was seen many times. No antigen is known for it. This sample is part of a study of spatial heterogeneity in lung cancer. Broader study findings: Within tumors, counts of expanded alpha and beta TCRs tracked tumor mutation counts.

As for time point: sample taken at primary tumor resection. The CDR3 has 16 residues. Trimming left V 1 base short and J 0 bases short, with 11 bases between. The germline V gene encodes CDR1 SNHLY and CDR2 FYNNEI. TCRdb independently ran MiXCR on the 5' RACE reads; one entry per CDR3 protein. Here the sample spans approximately 9,600 distinct CDR3 sequences, around 10% being singletons. J is TRBJ2-3 and V is TRBV2; D gene ambiguous. The sequence was obtained from a male donor with early-stage non-small cell lung cancer. The specimen was lung tumor tissue, collected at surgery. The CDR3 region has the DNA TGTGCCAGCAGTGAAGTGGCCGGACGGAGCACAGATACGCAGTATTTT. It is translated as CASSEVAGRSTDTQYF.